What follows are 14 T cell receptor beta chains derived from one specimen sequenced in a study of blood T cell repertoires in COVID-19. Repertoires were generated with immunoSEQ multiplex PCR, while TCRdb's copy carries only in-frame clones and drops some. Found here are about 330,000 clones, roughly 88% of them singletons; the top ten hold 3% to 4%. Sequencing used peripheral blood. The source of these receptors is a woman aged 45-65 years with active or convalescent COVID-19.

The rearrangement links TRBV3-1 (or the pseudogene TRBV3-2) to TRBJ1-3, with 8 positions matching TRBD1. The CDR3 spans 16 residues. Germline V gene data show CDR1 as LGHDT and CDR2 as YNNKEL (reference sequence). V was pared by 2 bases and J by 7 bases, with 10 bases of the junction left unmatched. This CDR3 reads CASSQTRTGWDNTIYF. CDR3 sequence (DNA): TGTGCCAGCAGCCAAACCCGGACAGGGTGGGACAACACCATATATTTT.

The chain combines TRBV12-5 with TRBJ2-6; no reliable D call. CDR3 length: 15 amino acids. The V end was cut by 3 bases, the J end by 1 base, with 7 bases between. CDR1 and CDR2 (germline): LGHNT, FRNRAP. CDR3 DNA sequence: TGTGCTAGTGGTTTCTCCAGATCTGGGGCCAACGTCCTGACTTTC. It yields the protein CASGFSRSGANVLTF.

For the CDR3, the DNA is TGTGCCAGTACTGTAGCGGGGGGCTACAATGAGCAGTTCTTC. It is translated as CASTVAGGYNEQFF. V gene TRBV19 combines with J gene TRBJ2-1; 10 nucleotides align to TRBD2. Unmatched junction bases numbered 3, after V lost 7 bases and J lost 3 bases. The V gene's germline CDR1 is LNHDA and CDR2 SQIVND (reference sequence). The CDR3 runs 14 residues.

The V gene is TRBV14, the J gene TRBJ1-2; D is possibly TRBD1 (6 bases). Per germline, CDR1 SGHDN and CDR2 FVKESK. The CDR3 has 13 residues. Trimming left V 2 bases short and J 4 bases short, with 8 bases between. This chain's CDR3 is CASSQQGSYGYTF. Written as DNA, the CDR3 is TGTGCCAGCAGCCAACAGGGGTCCTATGGCTACACCTTC.

This chain joins TRBV6-5 and TRBJ1-5, with TRBD1 matching 8 bases. The length of the CDR3 is 14 residues. Losses at the gene ends were 6 bases for V and 5 bases for J; bases not matched to a gene: 6. Germline CDR1 and CDR2: MNHEY and SVGAGI. The DNA of the CDR3 is TGTGCCAGCAGGTCGACAGGGGTCGATCAGCCCCAGCATTTT. Translation gives CASRSTGVDQPQHF.

In DNA, the CDR3 is TGTGCCAGCAGTTTTTTAGCGGGAAGCTCCTACAATGAGCAGTTCTTC. It translates to CASSFLAGSSYNEQFF. The J gene is TRBJ2-1, the V gene TRBV6-5; 8 bases line up with TRBD2. The CDR3 extends over 16 amino acids. J gave up 0 bases and V 4 bases, and 5 bases lay outside the gene matches. Germline CDR1 is MNHEY and CDR2 is SVGAGI.

This clone was seen only a few times. The chain recombines TRBV3-1 (or the pseudogene TRBV3-2) with TRBJ1-1; tentatively, D is TRBD1 (5 bases). The V gene's germline CDR1 is LGHDT and CDR2 YNNKEL (reference sequence). V lost 4 bases, J lost 1 base, and 13 bases lay in between. The CDR3 totals 15 residues. The CDR3 loop reads CASSPRQFPNTEAFF. In DNA, the CDR3 is TGTGCCAGCAGCCCTCGACAGTTTCCGAACACTGAAGCTTTCTTT.

This chain connects TRBV6-1 to TRBJ1-5; TRBD1 matches at 7 bases. The CDR3 consists of 21 residues. Germline values: CDR1 MNHNS, CDR2 SASEGT. Losses at the gene ends were 2 bases for V and 0 bases for J; bases not matched to a gene: 19. For the CDR3, the DNA is TGTGCCAGCAGTGAACCACAGGGGCCGGCCGGTCTGGACTATAGCAATCAGCCCCAGCATTTT. This codes for CASSEPQGPAGLDYSNQPQHF.

This clone was observed a few times. Written as DNA, the CDR3 is TGCAGTGCTAGTCGGTCAGTCAGGCAGGGGATTAATGAAAAACTGTTTTTT. Translation: CSASRSVRQGINEKLFF. The rearrangement links TRBV20-1 to TRBJ1-4, with TRBD1 as a possible D gene (6 bases). The V gene lost 3 bases and the J gene lost 4 bases, with 21 bases spanning the gap. From germline, CDR1 is DFQATT and CDR2 SNEGSKA (reference sequence). This CDR3 region has 17 residues.

The rearrangement uses TRBV5-1 and TRBJ2-7; possibly TRBD1 for D (5 bases). The CDR3 is made up of 13 amino acids. Germline-derived CDR1 and CDR2 are SGHRS and YFSETQ. The germline V and J ends were trimmed by 0 bases and 5 bases, with 9 bases remaining between them. The CDR3 protein is CASSLAGMDEQYF. CDR3 DNA sequence: TGCGCCAGCAGCTTGGCAGGGATGGACGAGCAGTACTTC.

V gene TRBV11-2 combines with J gene TRBJ1-1; no reliable D call. The V end lost 6 bases, the J end lost 9 bases, and 20 bases lay between the germline ends. Germline CDR1 and CDR2: SGHAT and FQNNGV. The CDR3 length is 14 residues. CDR3 protein: CASRLGVKGGKAFF. For the CDR3, the DNA is TGTGCCAGCAGGTTGGGAGTTAAGGGAGGGAAAGCTTTCTTT.

The chain carries TRBV6-5 and TRBJ1-1; possible D gene TRBD1, 5 bases. V lost 6 bases and J lost 3, with 14 bases in between. CDR3 length equals 14 residues. Germline CDR1 reads MNHEY; CDR2 reads SVGAGI. In DNA, the CDR3 is TGTGCCAGCAGGGGCGGGTCGGGGGACACTGAAGCTTTCTTT. Amino acid sequence: CASRGGSGDTEAFF.

This chain links TRBV14 with TRBJ2-5, with unresolved D. This CDR3 has 15 amino acids. CDR1 is SGHDN and CDR2 is FVKESK in the germline V gene. Deletions cut 3 bases from V and 3 bases from J, with 14 bases between. CDR3 sequence (DNA): TGTGCCAGCAGCCACCTAAGAGGCCTCAAAGAGACCCAGTACTTC. This codes for CASSHLRGLKETQYF.

This chain connects TRBV4-3 to TRBJ2-7; 9 nucleotides agree with TRBD1. Germline CDR1 is LGHNA and CDR2 is YSLEER. The CDR3 consists of 15 residues. V lost 0 bases to trimming and J lost 3 bases; unmatched junction nucleotides: 3. The CDR3 is CASSQDSTGGYEQYF. Written as DNA, the CDR3 is TGCGCCAGCAGCCAAGATTCGACAGGGGGCTACGAGCAGTACTTC.